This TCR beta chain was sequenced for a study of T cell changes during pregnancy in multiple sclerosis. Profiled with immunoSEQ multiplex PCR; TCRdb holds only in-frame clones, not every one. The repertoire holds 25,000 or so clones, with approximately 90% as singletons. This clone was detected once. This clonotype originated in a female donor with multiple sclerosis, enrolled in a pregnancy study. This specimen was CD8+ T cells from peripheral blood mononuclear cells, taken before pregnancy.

The CDR3 nucleotides are TGTGCCAGCAGCCAAGCAGTGGGGCTGCCCCAGCATTTT. Translating it yields CASSQAVGLPQHF. The genes are TRBV14 and TRBJ1-5; weak D call: TRBD1 (5 bases). The CDR3 runs to 13 residues. Trimming cost V 1 base and J 9 bases, with 10 bases left between them. The V gene's germline CDR1 is SGHDN and CDR2 FVKESK.